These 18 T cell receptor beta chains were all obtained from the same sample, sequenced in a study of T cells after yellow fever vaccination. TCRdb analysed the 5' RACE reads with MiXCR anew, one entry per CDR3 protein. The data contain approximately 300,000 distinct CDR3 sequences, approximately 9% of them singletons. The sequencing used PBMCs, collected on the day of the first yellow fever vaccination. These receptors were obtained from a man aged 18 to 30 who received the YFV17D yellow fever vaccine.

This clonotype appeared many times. CDR3 bases: TGTGCCAGCAGCGCGGACAGCAGCAATCAGCCCCAGCATTTT. The encoded protein is CASSADSSNQPQHF. The gene calls are TRBV7-2 and TRBJ1-5; TRBD1 might be the D (6 bases). CDR1 is SGHTA and CDR2 is FQGNSA in the germline V gene. The CDR3 runs to 14 residues. The V end was cut by 5 bases, the J end by 1 base, with 9 bases between.

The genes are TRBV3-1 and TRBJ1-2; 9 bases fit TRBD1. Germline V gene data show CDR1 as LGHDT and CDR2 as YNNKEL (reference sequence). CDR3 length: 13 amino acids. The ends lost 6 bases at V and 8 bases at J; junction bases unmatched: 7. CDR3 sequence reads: CASSTTGGQGYTF. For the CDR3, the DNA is TGTGCCAGCAGTACAACAGGGGGCCAAGGCTACACCTTC.

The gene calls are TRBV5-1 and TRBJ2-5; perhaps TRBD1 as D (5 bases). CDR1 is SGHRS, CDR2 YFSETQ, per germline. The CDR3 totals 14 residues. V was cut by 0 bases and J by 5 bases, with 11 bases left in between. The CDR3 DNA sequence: TGCGCCAGCAGCTTGGTCCAGGGAATGGAGACCCAGTACTTC. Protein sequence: CASSLVQGMETQYF.

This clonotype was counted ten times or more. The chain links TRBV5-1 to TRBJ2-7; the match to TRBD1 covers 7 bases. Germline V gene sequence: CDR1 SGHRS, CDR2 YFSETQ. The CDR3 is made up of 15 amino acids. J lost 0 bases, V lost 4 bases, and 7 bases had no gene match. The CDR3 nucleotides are TGCGCCAGCAGCAGGGACAGCCAGAGCTCCTACGAGCAGTACTTC. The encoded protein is CASSRDSQSSYEQYF.

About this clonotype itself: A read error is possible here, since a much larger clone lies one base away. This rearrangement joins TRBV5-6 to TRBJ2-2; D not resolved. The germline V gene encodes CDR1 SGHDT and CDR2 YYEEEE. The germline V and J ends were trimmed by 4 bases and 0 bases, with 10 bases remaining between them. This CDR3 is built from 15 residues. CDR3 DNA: TGTGCCAGCAGCCCCTGGGGTGCGAACACCGGGGAGCTGTTTTTT. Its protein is CASSPWGANTGELFF.

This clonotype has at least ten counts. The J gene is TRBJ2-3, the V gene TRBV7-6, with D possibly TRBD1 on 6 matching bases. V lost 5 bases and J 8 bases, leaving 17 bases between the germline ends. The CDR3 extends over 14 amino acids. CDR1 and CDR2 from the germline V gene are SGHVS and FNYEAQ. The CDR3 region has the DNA TGTGCCAGCAGCCCACAGGGTGGGGCGAGTACGCAGTATTTT. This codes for CASSPQGGASTQYF.

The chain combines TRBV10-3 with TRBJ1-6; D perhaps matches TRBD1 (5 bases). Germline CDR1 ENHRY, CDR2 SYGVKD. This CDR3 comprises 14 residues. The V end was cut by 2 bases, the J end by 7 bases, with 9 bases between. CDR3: CAISEAGQNSPLHF. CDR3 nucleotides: TGTGCCATCAGTGAGGCGGGGCAAAATTCACCCCTCCACTTT.

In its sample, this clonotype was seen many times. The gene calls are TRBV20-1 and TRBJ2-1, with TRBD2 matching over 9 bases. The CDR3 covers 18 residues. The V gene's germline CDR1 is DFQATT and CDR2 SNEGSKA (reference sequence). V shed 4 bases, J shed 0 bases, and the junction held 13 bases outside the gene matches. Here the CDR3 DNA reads TGCAGTGCTATCGAGATAGCGGGGGTTACGAGCTCCTACAATGAGCAGTTCTTC. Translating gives CSAIEIAGVTSSYNEQFF.

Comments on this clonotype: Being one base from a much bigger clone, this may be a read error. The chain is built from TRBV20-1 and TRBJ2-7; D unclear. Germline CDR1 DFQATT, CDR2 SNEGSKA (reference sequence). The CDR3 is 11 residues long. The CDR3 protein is CSSSTEYEQYV. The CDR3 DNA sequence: TGCAGTTCTAGTACAGAGTACGAGCAGTACGTC.

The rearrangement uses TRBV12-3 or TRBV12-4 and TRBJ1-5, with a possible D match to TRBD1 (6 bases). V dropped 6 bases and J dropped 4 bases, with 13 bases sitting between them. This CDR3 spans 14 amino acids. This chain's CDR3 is CASSVRQGNQPQHF. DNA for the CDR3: TGTGCCAGCAGCGTGAGGCAGGGGAATCAGCCCCAGCATTTT.

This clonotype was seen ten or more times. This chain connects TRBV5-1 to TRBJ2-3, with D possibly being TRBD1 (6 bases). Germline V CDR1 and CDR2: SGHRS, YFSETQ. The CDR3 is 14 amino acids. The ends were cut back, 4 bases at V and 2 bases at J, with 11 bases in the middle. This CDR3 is CASSRQAPTDTQYF. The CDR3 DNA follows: TGCGCCAGCAGCCGACAGGCCCCCACAGATACGCAGTATTTT.

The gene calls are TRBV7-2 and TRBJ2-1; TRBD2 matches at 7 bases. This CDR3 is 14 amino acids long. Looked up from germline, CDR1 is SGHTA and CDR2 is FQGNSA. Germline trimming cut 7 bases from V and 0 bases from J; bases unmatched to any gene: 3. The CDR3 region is CASNRDYSYNEQFF. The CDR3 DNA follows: TGTGCCAGCAACCGGGACTACTCCTACAATGAGCAGTTCTTC.

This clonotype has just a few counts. The CDR3 DNA reads as TGTGCCAGCAAGAAGGGGCACGAGCAGTACGTC. Translated, it gives CASKKGHEQYV. This rearrangement joins TRBV27 to TRBJ2-7, with a possible D match to TRBD1 (5 bases). The V end lost 7 bases, the J end lost 5 bases, and 9 bases lay between the germline ends. CDR3 length: 11 amino acids. Germline CDR1 reads MNHEY; CDR2 reads SMNVEV (reference sequence).

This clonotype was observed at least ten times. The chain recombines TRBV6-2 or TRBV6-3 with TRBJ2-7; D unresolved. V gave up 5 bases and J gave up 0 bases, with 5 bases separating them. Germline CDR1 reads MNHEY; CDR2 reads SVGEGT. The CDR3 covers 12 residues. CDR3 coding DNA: TGTGCCAGCAGTAGGAGCTCCTACGAGCAGTACGTC. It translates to CASSRSSYEQYV.

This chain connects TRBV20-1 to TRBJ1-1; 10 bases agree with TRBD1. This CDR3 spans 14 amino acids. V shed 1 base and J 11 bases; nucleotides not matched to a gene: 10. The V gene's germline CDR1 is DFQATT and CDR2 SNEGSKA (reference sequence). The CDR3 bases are TGCAGTGCTAGAGCGCGGACAGGGGGTCGAGGTGCTTTCTTT. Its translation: CSARARTGGRGAFF.

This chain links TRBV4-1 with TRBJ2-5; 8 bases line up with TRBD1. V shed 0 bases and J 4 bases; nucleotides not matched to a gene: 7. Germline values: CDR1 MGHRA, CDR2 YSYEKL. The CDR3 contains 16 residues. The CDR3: CASSQDAVGTGETQYF. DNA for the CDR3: TGCGCCAGCAGCCAAGATGCAGTGGGGACAGGAGAGACCCAGTACTTC.

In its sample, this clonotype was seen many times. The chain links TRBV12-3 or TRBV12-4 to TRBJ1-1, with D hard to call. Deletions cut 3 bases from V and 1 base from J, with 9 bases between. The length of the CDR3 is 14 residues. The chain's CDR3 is CASSLRHRNTEAFF. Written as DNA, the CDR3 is TGTGCCAGCAGTTTGAGACACCGGAACACTGAAGCTTTCTTT.

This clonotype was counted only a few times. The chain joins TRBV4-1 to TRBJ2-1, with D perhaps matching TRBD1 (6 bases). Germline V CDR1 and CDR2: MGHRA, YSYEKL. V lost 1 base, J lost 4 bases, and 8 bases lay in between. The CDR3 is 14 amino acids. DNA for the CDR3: TGCGCCAGCAGCCAAGTTGGACAGTACAATGAGCAGTTCTTC. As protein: CASSQVGQYNEQFF.